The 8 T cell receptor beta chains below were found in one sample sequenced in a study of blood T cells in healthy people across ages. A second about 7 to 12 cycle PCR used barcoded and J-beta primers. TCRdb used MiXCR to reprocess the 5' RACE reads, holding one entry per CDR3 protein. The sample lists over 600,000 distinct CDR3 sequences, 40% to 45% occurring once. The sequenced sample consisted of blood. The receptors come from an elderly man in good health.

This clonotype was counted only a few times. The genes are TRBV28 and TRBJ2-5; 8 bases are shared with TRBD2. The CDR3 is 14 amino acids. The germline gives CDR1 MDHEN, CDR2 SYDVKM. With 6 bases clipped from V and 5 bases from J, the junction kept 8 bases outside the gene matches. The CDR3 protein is CASSRRGGSETQYF. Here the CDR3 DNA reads TGTGCCAGCAGCCGCCGGGGGGGCAGTGAGACCCAGTACTTC. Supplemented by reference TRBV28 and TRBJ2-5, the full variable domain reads DVKVTQSSRYLVKRTGEKVFLECVQDMDHENMFWYRQDPGLGLRLIYFSYDVKMKEKGDIPEGYSVSREKKERFSLILESASTNQTSMYLCASSRRGGSETQYFGPGTRLLVL.

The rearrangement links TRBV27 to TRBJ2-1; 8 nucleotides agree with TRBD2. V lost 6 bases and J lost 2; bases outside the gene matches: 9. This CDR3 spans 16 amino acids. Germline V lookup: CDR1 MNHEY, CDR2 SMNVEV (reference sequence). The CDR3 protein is CASRLEGLGPYNEQFF. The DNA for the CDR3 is TGTGCCAGCAGATTGGAGGGACTAGGACCCTACAATGAGCAGTTCTTC.

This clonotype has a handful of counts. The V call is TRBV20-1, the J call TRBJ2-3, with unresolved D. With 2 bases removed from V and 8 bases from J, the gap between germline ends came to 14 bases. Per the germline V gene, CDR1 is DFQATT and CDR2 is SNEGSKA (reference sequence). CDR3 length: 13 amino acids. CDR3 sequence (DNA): TGCAGTGCTAGAAGTGGGCCAGCACGTACGCAGTATTTT. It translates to CSARSGPARTQYF.

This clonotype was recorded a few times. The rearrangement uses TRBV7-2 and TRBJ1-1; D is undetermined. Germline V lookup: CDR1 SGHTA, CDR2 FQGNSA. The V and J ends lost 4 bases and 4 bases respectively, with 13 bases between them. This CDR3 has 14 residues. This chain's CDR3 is CASSSGPRPTEAFF. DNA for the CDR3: TGTGCCAGCAGCTCCGGGCCTCGTCCCACTGAAGCTTTCTTT.

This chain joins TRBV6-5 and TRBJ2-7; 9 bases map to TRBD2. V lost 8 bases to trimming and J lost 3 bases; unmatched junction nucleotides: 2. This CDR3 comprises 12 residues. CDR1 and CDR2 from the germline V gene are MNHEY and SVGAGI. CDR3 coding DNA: TGTGCCAGCTATAGCGGGAGCTACGAGCAGTACTTC. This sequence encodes CASYSGSYEQYF.

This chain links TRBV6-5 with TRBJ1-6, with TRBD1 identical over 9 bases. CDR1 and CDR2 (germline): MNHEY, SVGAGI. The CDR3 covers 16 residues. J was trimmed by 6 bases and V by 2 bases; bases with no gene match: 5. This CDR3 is CASSYTRDRANSPLHF. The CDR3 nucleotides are TGTGCCAGCAGTTACACACGGGACAGGGCTAATTCACCCCTCCACTTT.

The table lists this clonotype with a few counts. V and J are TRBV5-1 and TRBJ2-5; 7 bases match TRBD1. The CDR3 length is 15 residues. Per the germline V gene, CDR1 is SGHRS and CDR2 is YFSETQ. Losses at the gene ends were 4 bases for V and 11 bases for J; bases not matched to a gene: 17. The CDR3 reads CASSPSGDSYEVQYF. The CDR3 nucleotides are TGCGCCAGCAGCCCGAGTGGGGACAGTTACGAAGTGCAGTACTTC.

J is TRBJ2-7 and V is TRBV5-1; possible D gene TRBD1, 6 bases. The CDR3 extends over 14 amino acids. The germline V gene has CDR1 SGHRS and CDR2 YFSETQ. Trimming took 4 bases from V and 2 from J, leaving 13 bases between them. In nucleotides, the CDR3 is TGCGCCAGCAGCCCTGACTGGACAGCCTACGAGCAGTACTTC. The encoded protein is CASSPDWTAYEQYF.